A single sample is the source of the 27 T cell receptor beta chains below, sequenced in a study of human T cells and chemical hapten exposure (dated by TCRdb to 2020 to 2022). In the paper's terms, the time point label means: patch test 2, 6 weeks after DPC sensitization. Reading the label with the study, this specimen's treatment or condition is: therapeutic diphenylcyclopropenone sensitization with weekly scalp DPC. The method behind the library was RACE. TCRdb shows the sequencer as NextSeq 500. TCRdb itself trimmed the public reads at Q25 with fastp, ran MiXCR and retained productive beta chains. Records with the same CDR3 protein are collapsed into one entry carrying the most frequent genes and DNA. The sample table contains roughly 40,000 distinct CDR3 sequences; only one count was recorded for about 9.8% of them. About 15% of the sample is in the top ten clones. The sequences come from whole blood, collected in connection with sensitization to the hapten diphenylcyclopropenone (DPC). These receptors were obtained from a woman aged 40 to 49 with alopecia areata. Some clones in this sample may be carry-over from other donors' samples.

In its sample, this clonotype was seen many times. V gene TRBV6-1 combines with J gene TRBJ2-7; D is uncertain. Trimming removed 2 bases at V and 2 bases at J, with 4 bases between. The CDR3 has 12 residues. From germline, CDR1 is MNHNS and CDR2 SASEGT. CDR3 coding DNA: TGTGCCAGCAGTGAAACAACCTACGAGCAGTACTTC. Translating it yields CASSETTYEQYF.

This clonotype has ten or more counts. The chain links TRBV20-1 to TRBJ2-5, with TRBD2 matching over 11 bases. The J segment lost 5 bases and the V segment lost 6 bases, leaving 5 bases of the junction unmatched. The germline gives CDR1 DFQATT, CDR2 SNEGSKA (reference sequence). The CDR3 covers 13 residues. The CDR3 DNA sequence: TGCAGTGCCGGGACTAGCGGACGGGAGACCCAGTACTTC. It encodes CSAGTSGRETQYF.

This clonotype came up many times. V is TRBV5-1 and J is TRBJ1-4, with D hard to call. Trimming removed 7 bases at V and 7 bases at J, with 8 bases between. CDR3 length: 11 amino acids. Per the germline V gene, CDR1 is SGHRS and CDR2 is YFSETQ. CDR3 in DNA: TGCGCCAGCTCCCGAGGTGAAAAACTGTTTTTT. This encodes CASSRGEKLFF.

The chain recombines TRBV29-1 with TRBJ2-3; weak D call: TRBD2 (5 bases). In germline, CDR1 is SQVTM, CDR2 ANQGSEA. The CDR3 has 11 residues. Trimming stripped 7 bases from V and 6 bases from J, with 11 bases between. Here the CDR3 DNA reads TGCAGCGCAGAACCGGGGGATACGCAGTATTTT. It specifies CSAEPGDTQYF.

This clonotype has only a few counts. The chain has TRBV7-9 and TRBJ2-6; D call uncertain. V was trimmed by 5 bases and J by 4 bases, leaving 9 bases between them. Looked up from germline, CDR1 is SEHNR and CDR2 is FQNEAQ (reference sequence). The CDR3 runs to 14 residues. CDR3: CASSPTGGANVLTF. The CDR3 coding sequence is TGTGCCAGCAGCCCGACTGGCGGGGCCAACGTCCTGACTTTC.

In this sample, this clonotype turned up many times. The chain has TRBV12-3 or TRBV12-4 and TRBJ1-5; 8 bases are shared with TRBD1. Trimming took 6 bases from V and 4 from J; bases not matched to a gene: 8. The CDR3 totals 15 residues. Here the CDR3 reads CASSITGGRNQPQHF. CDR3 in DNA: TGTGCCAGCAGCATAACAGGGGGAAGGAATCAGCCCCAGCATTTT.

This clonotype was counted at least ten times. The rearrangement uses TRBV14 and TRBJ2-5; either TRBD1 or TRBD2 may supply D (6 bases each). The CDR3 spans 15 residues. Per germline, CDR1 SGHDN and CDR2 FVKESK. V was pared by 0 bases and J by 4 bases, with 12 bases between. This CDR3 reads CASSQDLGGRETQYF. CDR3 in DNA: TGTGCCAGCAGCCAAGATCTGGGGGGCCGAGAGACCCAGTACTTC.

This clonotype was recorded at least ten times. The rearrangement uses TRBV3-1 and TRBJ1-6; maybe TRBD1 (6 bases). The CDR3 covers 16 residues. V dropped 7 bases and J dropped 7 bases, with 20 bases sitting between them. CDR1 is LGHDT, CDR2 YNNKEL, per germline (reference sequence). The CDR3 loop is CASMLGGSSKNSPLHF. CDR3 bases: TGTGCCAGCATGTTGGGGGGCTCGTCCAAGAATTCACCCCTCCACTTT.

This clonotype was observed at least ten times. This chain uses TRBV20-1 with TRBJ2-5; unclear D gene. The CDR3 is made up of 11 amino acids. The ends were cut back, 6 bases at V and 0 bases at J, with 5 bases in the middle. Germline CDR1 and CDR2: DFQATT and SNEGSKA (reference sequence). The CDR3 sequence: CSASYQETQYF. In DNA form, the CDR3 reads TGCAGTGCCAGTTACCAAGAGACCCAGTACTTC.

This clonotype came up many times. The chain uses TRBV6-4 and TRBJ2-3; 14 bases agree with TRBD2. Germline CDR1 MRHNA, CDR2 SNTAGT. There are 16 residues in the CDR3. J was trimmed by 4 bases and V by 5 bases; bases with no gene match: 5. Written as DNA, the CDR3 is TGTGCCAGCAGTCCTGGACTAGCGGGGGGCTCAGATACGCAGTATTTT. Translation gives CASSPGLAGGSDTQYF.

This clonotype was observed a handful of times. V usage is TRBV6-2 or TRBV6-3 and J usage is TRBJ2-7; perhaps TRBD1 as D (5 bases). This CDR3 region has 14 residues. Trimming pared 6 bases from V and 4 bases from J, leaving 16 bases between. The germline CDR1 and CDR2 sequences are MNHEY and SVGEGT. The CDR3: CASRNPRTTYEQYF. Here the CDR3 DNA reads TGTGCCAGCAGGAACCCCCGGACAACATACGAGCAGTACTTC.

The table lists this clonotype with a few counts. J is TRBJ1-6 and V is TRBV25-1; D ambiguous. Trimming took 0 bases from V and 6 from J, leaving 0 bases between them. Germline CDR1 is MGHDK and CDR2 is SYGVNS. This CDR3 comprises 12 residues. The DNA of the CDR3 is TGTGCCAGCAGTGAATATAATTCACCCCTCCACTTT. It yields the protein CASSEYNSPLHF.

There are a few counts of this clonotype. This chain connects TRBV7-9 to TRBJ2-1; 9 positions match TRBD1. The CDR3 runs to 15 residues. Germline CDR1 reads SEHNR; CDR2 reads FQNEAQ (reference sequence). Trimming cost V 5 bases and J 8 bases; bases outside gene matches: 10. Written as DNA, the CDR3 is TGTGCCAGCAGCACGCAGAAACAGGGGGCACATGAGCAGTTCTTC. Encoded protein: CASSTQKQGAHEQFF.

The chain combines TRBV27 with TRBJ1-5; unclear D gene. This CDR3 is built from 14 residues. Trimming removed 5 bases at V and 7 bases at J, with 15 bases between. In germline, CDR1 is MNHEY, CDR2 SMNVEV (reference sequence). CDR3 coding DNA: TGTGCCAGCAGTCTTGACCGGGGAGGACAGCCCCAGCATTTT. This codes for CASSLDRGGQPQHF.

This clonotype showed up just a few times. The CDR3 DNA reads as TGCGCCAGCAGCTTGGCATCTGCGTACAATGAGCAGTTCTTC. This sequence encodes CASSLASAYNEQFF. This sequence joins TRBV5-1 and TRBJ2-1; D unresolved. V shed 0 bases and J shed 4 bases, with 8 bases lying between them. Germline lookup yields CDR1 SGHRS and CDR2 YFSETQ. The CDR3 extends over 14 amino acids.

The genes are TRBV7-9 and TRBJ1-3, with a possible D match to TRBD1 (5 bases). Looked up from germline, CDR1 is SEHNR and CDR2 is FQNEAQ (reference sequence). The CDR3 is 13 amino acids. V lost 1 base, J lost 10 bases, and 11 bases lay in between. The CDR3 sequence is CASSLDYRSTIYF. The CDR3 region has the DNA TGTGCCAGCAGCTTAGACTACAGGAGTACCATATATTTT.

This clonotype was detected many times. The chain uses TRBV6-5 and TRBJ1-1; 8 positions match TRBD1. After removal of 5 bases from V and 4 bases from J, the junction contained 12 bases not matched to a gene. Germline V gives CDR1 MNHEY, CDR2 SVGAGI. This CDR3 is 16 amino acids long. CDR3 bases: TGTGCCAGCAGTCATACTTCAGGGGGCAGGAGCACTGAAGCTTTCTTT. Its protein is CASSHTSGGRSTEAFF.

Ten or more counts support this clonotype. This chain links TRBV12-3 or TRBV12-4 with TRBJ2-7; 11 bases are shared with TRBD1. The trim removed 5 bases at V and 3 bases at J, leaving 6 bases unmatched. CDR3 length equals 15 residues. The DNA for the CDR3 is TGTGCCAGCAGTCGTGGGACAGGGGGGAGCTACGAGCAGTACTTC. Amino acid sequence: CASSRGTGGSYEQYF.

The chain links TRBV5-1 to TRBJ1-1, with TRBD1 as a possible D gene (5 bases). Deletions cut 2 bases from V and 3 bases from J, with 17 bases between. The CDR3 is 16 amino acids. Germline loops: CDR1 SGHRS, CDR2 YFSETQ. CDR3 coding DNA: TGCGCCAGCAGCTTCTCGGCAGGGAGGTTGGACACTGAAGCTTTCTTT. Its translation is CASSFSAGRLDTEAFF.

This clonotype was seen many times. This sequence joins TRBV2 and TRBJ2-7; TRBD2 matches at 9 bases. Germline CDR1 SNHLY, CDR2 FYNNEI. V was pared by 3 bases and J by 2 bases, with 5 bases of the junction left unmatched. CDR3 length: 15 residues. CDR3 nucleotide sequence: TGTGCCAGCAGTGAGGGTAGCGGGGGCCCCTACGAGCAGTACTTC. The encoded protein is CASSEGSGGPYEQYF.

This clonotype was observed at least ten times. The rearrangement uses TRBV30 and TRBJ1-4; D gene unclear. This CDR3 is built from 12 residues. Trimming stripped 2 bases from V and 4 bases from J, with 5 bases between. CDR1 is GTSNPN and CDR2 is SVGIG in the germline V gene (reference sequence). The CDR3 region has the DNA TGTGCCTGGAGTCCAGTTAATGAAAAACTGTTTTTT. It translates to CAWSPVNEKLFF.

This clonotype has at least ten counts. The genes are TRBV7-2 and TRBJ2-5, with 9 bases matching TRBD2. Per germline, CDR1 SGHTA and CDR2 FQGNSA. The J segment lost 0 bases and the V segment lost 4 bases, leaving 12 bases of the junction unmatched. This CDR3 contains 18 residues. The DNA for the CDR3 is TGTGCCAGCAGCTGGGGGAGTAGCGGGGGAGCGTACCAAGAGACCCAGTACTTC. It yields the protein CASSWGSSGGAYQETQYF.

The sample holds many counts of this clonotype. The chain carries TRBV7-2 and TRBJ2-7; a weak D match, TRBD2 (6 bases). The V gene's germline CDR1 is SGHTA and CDR2 FQGNSA. The CDR3 is made up of 14 amino acids. The V end was cut by 1 base, the J end by 0 bases, with 7 bases between. CDR3 amino acids: CASSLDGGSYEQYF. The CDR3 DNA follows: TGTGCCAGCAGCTTAGACGGGGGCTCCTACGAGCAGTACTTC. Full variable domain (remainder filled in from reference TRBV7-2 and TRBJ2-7): GAGVSQSPSNKVTEKGKDVELRCDPISGHTALYWYRQSLGQGLEFLIYFQGNSAPDKSGLPSDRFSAERTGGSVSTLTIQRTQQEDSAVYLCASSLDGGSYEQYFGPGTRLTVT.

This clonotype occurred many times. The genes are TRBV18 and TRBJ1-1, with D possibly TRBD1 on 5 matching bases. Deletions cut 6 bases from V and 0 bases from J, with 11 bases between. The germline gives CDR1 KGHSH, CDR2 LQKENI. The CDR3 spans 14 residues. CDR3 sequence reads: CASSLQGVNTEAFF. The CDR3 DNA is TGTGCCAGCTCGCTCCAGGGAGTGAACACTGAAGCTTTCTTT.

This clonotype was seen repeatedly, ten times or more. CDR3 coding DNA: TGCGCCAGCAGCCATTCGACAGGGGAGTACGAGCAGTACTTC. Residues: CASSHSTGEYEQYF. V gene TRBV5-1 combines with J gene TRBJ2-7; TRBD1 matches at 8 bases. Germline V gene sequence: CDR1 SGHRS, CDR2 YFSETQ. CDR3 length: 14 residues. Unmatched junction bases numbered 7, after V lost 4 bases and J lost 4 bases.

V usage is TRBV28 and J usage is TRBJ1-1; weak D call: TRBD1 (6 bases). Germline V gene lookup returns CDR1 MDHEN and CDR2 SYDVKM. CDR3 size: 13 residues. V lost 3 bases and J 11 bases, leaving 16 bases between the germline ends. The chain's CDR3 is CASSLVQGVTAFF. In DNA, the CDR3 is TGTGCCAGCAGTTTGGTACAGGGAGTGACGGCTTTCTTT.

This clonotype was picked up a small number of times. The chain combines TRBV5-1 with TRBJ1-2, with a weak D call TRBD1 (5 bases). CDR3 length equals 14 residues. Germline V gene data show CDR1 as SGHRS and CDR2 as YFSETQ. V lost 0 bases to trimming and J lost 1 base, with 7 bases between them. This CDR3 is CASSLGQLNYGYTF. CDR3 DNA: TGCGCCAGCAGCTTGGGACAGCTTAACTATGGCTACACCTTC.